A selection of T cell receptor beta chains follows, all from one sample in a study of shared clonotypes between healthy human individuals. Only in-frame clones appear in the TCRdb table, and some are missing; sequencing was by immunoSEQ multiplex PCR. The table lists roughly 1,600,000 clones, about 98.5% of them singletons. Input material: naive CD4+ T cells sorted from blood. The receptors here all came from a man younger than 40 in good health. Both conserved end residues are part of each CDR3. Fields, in order: J gene, D gene, V gene, CDR3 protein, CDR3 DNA. The D gene is left open where the match is weak.

>TRBJ1-4|NA|TRBV20-1
CSATRYEKLFF
TGCAGTGCTACCCGCTATGAAAAACTGTTTTTT
>TRBJ2-7|NA|TRBV11-2
CASSRTFGGRKYEQYF
TGTGCCAGCAGCCGTACCTTCGGGGGGCGCAAGTACGAGCAGTACTTC
>TRBJ2-6|TRBD1|TRBV5-4
CASSLGAGGSGANVLTF
TGTGCCAGCAGCTTGGGAGCAGGGGGCTCTGGGGCCAACGTCCTGACTTTC
>TRBJ2-3|TRBD2|TRBV4-3
CASSMVREATDTQYF
TGCGCCAGCAGCATGGTGCGGGAGGCAACAGATACGCAGTATTTT
>TRBJ2-1|TRBD1|TRBV2
CASSERSGGQNEQFF
TGTGCCAGCAGTGAAAGGTCAGGGGGCCAGAATGAGCAGTTCTTC
>TRBJ2-5|NA|TRBV29-1
CSVEGQIQETQYF
TGCAGCGTTGAGGGACAAATTCAAGAGACCCAGTACTTC
>TRBJ1-4|NA|TRBV27
CASSLWSPQLGEPNEKLFF
TGTGCCAGCAGTTTATGGTCGCCACAGTTGGGGGAACCTAATGAAAAACTGTTTTTT
>TRBJ2-1|NA|TRBV9
CASSDQLRGNEQFF
TGTGCCAGCAGCGACCAATTACGGGGGAATGAGCAGTTCTTC
>TRBJ2-1|NA|TRBV28
CASSFLGPDLFDEQFF
TGTGCCAGCAGTTTCTTGGGACCCGACCTTTTCGATGAGCAGTTCTTC
>TRBJ2-1|TRBD2|TRBV6-6
CASSYSPSGSFYEQFF
TGTGCCAGCAGTTACTCGCCAAGCGGGAGCTTCTATGAGCAGTTCTTC